Below are 21 T cell receptor beta chains sequenced from a single sample in a study of cytomegalovirus exposure and HLA in healthy donors. Use of 60 Vbeta and 13 Jbeta primers characterized the PCR. TCRdb's table, derived via immunoSEQ multiplex PCR, lists solely in-frame clones and lacks some. The table lists over 100,000 clones, around three quarters of them singletons. Input material: PBMCs. Receptors originate from a human donor in good health.

This clone was counted once. The chain employs TRBV14 and TRBJ1-2, with 7 positions matching TRBD1. J was trimmed by 8 bases and V by 0 bases; bases with no gene match: 6. Looked up from germline, CDR1 is SGHDN and CDR2 is FVKESK. The CDR3 has 14 amino acids. CDR3: CASSQDRGQRGYTF. CDR3 DNA: TGTGCCAGCAGCCAAGATCGGGGACAGAGAGGCTACACCTTC.

The chain employs TRBV6-5 and TRBJ2-3; weak D call: TRBD2 (5 bases). Germline assignment: CDR1 MNHEY and CDR2 SVGAGI. The V end lost 2 bases, the J end lost 4 bases, and 13 bases lay between the germline ends. The CDR3 is 15 residues long. CDR3 sequence (DNA): TGTGCCAGCAGTTACGCCAGAGGACTGGCAGATACGCAGTATTTT. This gives the protein CASSYARGLADTQYF.

The chain has TRBV7-8 and TRBJ2-7, with a weak D call TRBD2 (6 bases). The germline gives CDR1 SGHVS, CDR2 FQNEAQ. There are 13 residues in the CDR3. Between the trimmed V and J ends, which lost 5 bases and 4 bases, there was a span of 12 bases. The CDR3 coding sequence is TGTGCCAGCAGCGACCGGGGGATGTACGAGCAGTACTTC. Translating gives CASSDRGMYEQYF.

This sequence joins TRBV6-5 and TRBJ1-6; tentatively, D is TRBD1 (5 bases). The V gene's germline CDR1 is MNHEY and CDR2 SVGAGI. CDR3 length: 12 residues. V was cut by 9 bases and J by 7 bases, with 10 bases left in between. This CDR3 is CASGGENSPLHF. DNA for the CDR3: TGTGCCAGTGGAGGGGAGAATTCACCCCTCCACTTT.

The chain is built from TRBV28 and TRBJ1-1; D unresolved. Trimming removed 1 base from V and 11 bases from J, with 11 bases in between. Germline V gives CDR1 MDHEN, CDR2 SYDVKM. The CDR3 extends over 12 amino acids. In nucleotides, the CDR3 is TGTGCCAGCAGTTTATCCCCCAGCAGGGCTTTCTTT. Translating gives CASSLSPSRAFF.

V gene TRBV7-9 combines with J gene TRBJ2-5, with D maybe TRBD2 (5 bases). This CDR3 contains 15 residues. From germline, CDR1 is SEHNR and CDR2 FQNEAQ (reference sequence). Between the trimmed V and J ends, which lost 5 bases and 2 bases, there was a span of 15 bases. DNA for the CDR3: TGTGCCAGCAGCCCCAATGTGCGGGTACAAGAGACCCAGTACTTC. It yields the protein CASSPNVRVQETQYF.

The V call is TRBV28, the J call TRBJ1-1; a weak D match, TRBD1 (5 bases). Germline assignment: CDR1 MDHEN and CDR2 SYDVKM. This CDR3 is built from 17 residues. V shed 4 bases and J shed 3 bases, with 21 bases lying between them. The CDR3 sequence is CASSSAYPTPGDTEAFF. As DNA, the CDR3 is TGTGCCAGCAGTTCCGCGTACCCGACCCCGGGGGACACTGAAGCTTTCTTT.

This chain uses TRBV7-6 with TRBJ2-5, with 8 bases aligning to TRBD2. V was pared by 2 bases and J by 2 bases, with 13 bases of the junction left unmatched. The CDR3 is 18 residues long. From germline, CDR1 is SGHVS and CDR2 FNYEAQ. CDR3 loop: CASSLWEATKRGQETQYF. CDR3 coding DNA: TGTGCCAGCAGCTTATGGGAGGCTACGAAGCGGGGGCAAGAGACCCAGTACTTC.

This chain connects TRBV5-6 to TRBJ1-3; perhaps TRBD1 as D (6 bases). Trimming removed 0 bases from V and 0 bases from J, with 19 bases in between. CDR3 length: 19 amino acids. Germline lookup yields CDR1 SGHDT and CDR2 YYEEEE. The CDR3 nucleotides read TGTGCCAGCAGCTTGGGAAGTGACAGGTCCTTTTTCTCTGGAAACACCATATATTTT. This gives the protein CASSLGSDRSFFSGNTIYF.

A few counts support this clone. A read error may produce the germline difference seen at one junction end. V usage is TRBV7-9 and J usage is TRBJ2-7; perhaps TRBD1 as D (6 bases). CDR1 is SEHNR, CDR2 FQNEAQ, per germline (reference sequence). The CDR3 has 15 amino acids. The CDR3 sequence: CSSSPKEQGHYEQYF. CDR3 nucleotides: TGTTCCAGCAGCCCCAAGGAACAGGGCCACTACGAGCAGTACTTC.

The chain recombines TRBV5-6 with TRBJ1-1; 7 positions match TRBD1. With V trimmed by 0 bases and J by 4 bases, 9 bases remained unmatched. The length of the CDR3 is 16 residues. CDR1 and CDR2 (germline): SGHDT, YYEEEE. CDR3 DNA sequence: TGTGCCAGCAGCTTGGTTAGTTTGTACAGGGGCACTGAAGCTTTCTTT. Translated: CASSLVSLYRGTEAFF.

The chain links TRBV9 to TRBJ2-1; TRBD1 agrees at 9 bases. Germline CDR1 is SGDLS and CDR2 is YYNGEE. The CDR3 has 16 residues. V shed 0 bases, J shed 7 bases, and the junction held 8 bases outside the gene matches. For the CDR3, the DNA is TGTGCCAGCAGCGTAGGAGGGACAGGGCCAGGGAATGAGCAGTTCTTC. Amino acid sequence: CASSVGGTGPGNEQFF.

V usage is TRBV25-1 and J usage is TRBJ1-5, with D uncertain. The CDR3 extends over 16 amino acids. V lost 2 bases and J 4 bases, leaving 15 bases between the germline ends. CDR1 and CDR2 (germline): MGHDK, SYGVNS. DNA for the CDR3: TGTGCCAGCAGTGAAGAAGCGGCAGGAACAAATCAGCCCCAGCATTTT. Translated: CASSEEAAGTNQPQHF.

This clone has a single count. V usage is TRBV6-1 and J usage is TRBJ1-2; 10 bases line up with TRBD1. Germline V gene lookup returns CDR1 MNHNS and CDR2 SASEGT. V lost 6 bases and J lost 0; bases outside the gene matches: 4. CDR3 length: 15 residues. CDR3 residues: CASRPGTGANYGYTF. The CDR3 DNA reads as TGTGCCAGCAGACCCGGGACAGGGGCTAACTATGGCTACACCTTC.

The chain carries TRBV5-1 and TRBJ1-1; 8 nucleotides line up with TRBD1. V lost 4 bases to trimming and J lost 4 bases; unmatched junction nucleotides: 6. From germline, CDR1 is SGHRS and CDR2 YFSETQ. This CDR3 has 14 residues. The CDR3 nucleotides read TGCGCCAGCAGCCCGAACAGGGGGAGCACTGAAGCTTTCTTT. Translated: CASSPNRGSTEAFF.

The gene calls are TRBV11-3 and TRBJ1-6; TRBD1 is a possible D gene (5 bases). Germline CDR1 reads SGHNT; CDR2 reads YENEEA. Between the trimmed V and J ends, which lost 1 base and 11 bases, there was a span of 15 bases. There are 15 residues in the CDR3. The CDR3 sequence is CASSLAGGPGAPLHF. As DNA, the CDR3 is TGTGCCAGCAGCTTAGCCGGCGGCCCGGGGGCACCCCTCCACTTT.

This chain joins TRBV28 and TRBJ2-7, with a possible D match to TRBD1 (6 bases). Between the trimmed V and J ends, which lost 2 bases and 3 bases, there was a span of 11 bases. This CDR3 region has 14 residues. Germline CDR1 reads MDHEN; CDR2 reads SYDVKM. The CDR3 bases are TGTGCCAGCAGTTTAGGACAGCCGAACTACGAGCAGTACTTC. It codes for CASSLGQPNYEQYF.

The chain combines TRBV28 with TRBJ1-2, with D possibly TRBD1 on 6 matching bases. V was cut by 4 bases and J by 1 base, with 16 bases left in between. Germline CDR1 MDHEN, CDR2 SYDVKM. The CDR3 has 16 amino acids. The CDR3 DNA is TGTGCCAGCAGTTCTGGGGGGGCTGATTTTAACTATGGCTACACCTTC. Translated, it gives CASSSGGADFNYGYTF.

This clone came up a few times. V usage is TRBV18 and J usage is TRBJ2-7, with 7 bases that match TRBD1. This CDR3 has 15 residues. The junction had 8 bases not matched to a gene; V was cut back by 3 bases and J by 3 bases. Germline V gene lookup returns CDR1 KGHSH and CDR2 LQKENI. In DNA, the CDR3 is TGTGCCAGCTCACCTGCGATGGGACAGATCTACGAGCAGTACTTC. Translated: CASSPAMGQIYEQYF.

The chain recombines TRBV4-3 with TRBJ1-5; 8 bases match TRBD1. The junction had 6 bases not matched to a gene; V was cut back by 1 base and J by 7 bases. The CDR3 sequence is 15 residues long. CDR1 LGHNA and CDR2 YSLEER come from the germline V gene. For the CDR3, the DNA is TGCGCCAGCAGCCAAGGGACAGGGAGCAGCCAGCCCCAGCATTTT. Amino acids: CASSQGTGSSQPQHF.

On this clone: The junction does not match germline at one end; this may be a read error. The gene calls are TRBV7-7 and TRBJ2-7, with 8 bases that match TRBD1. The length of the CDR3 is 11 residues. In germline, CDR1 is SSHAT, CDR2 FNYEAQ (reference sequence). CDR3 residues: CASRTLRGRDF. CDR3 coding DNA: TGTGCCAGCAGGACACTCAGGGGGCGGGACTTC.